The present entry profiles one T cell receptor (beta chain) with its context. The antigen is not known. This record comes from a study of T cells in localized non-small cell lung cancer. General study findings and limits: Adjacent lung tissue had a median about 50 of the top 100 clones found in the tumor. Heterogeneity stays possible, as sequencing covered only one tumor region. Longer overall survival accompanied higher blood T cell density. Uninvolved neighboring lung showed the greatest T cell clonality, exceeding tumor.

Germline CDR1 reads MDHEN; CDR2 reads SYDVKM. This CDR3 spans 13 amino acids. Libraries were prepared by immunoSEQ multiplex PCR; TCRdb keeps only in-frame clonotypes and omits some of them. The sample includes approximately 80,000 clones, about 84% of them seen just once. This chain links TRBV28 with TRBJ1-5; TRBD1 agrees at 11 bases. The source is a female donor at least 60 years old with stage I lung adenocarcinoma. This specimen was peripheral blood, taken before any cancer treatment. CDR3 region: CASGTGGVQPQHF. In DNA, the CDR3 is TGTGCTTCTGGGACAGGGGGGGTTCAGCCCCAGCATTTT.